Below are 14 T cell receptor beta chains sequenced from a single sample in a study of cytomegalovirus exposure and HLA in healthy donors. Researchers ran the PCR with 60 Vbeta and 13 Jbeta primers. This table comes from immunoSEQ multiplex PCR, and its TCRdb copy is limited to in-frame clones, with some not included. The sample lists 150,000 to 200,000 clones; over 65% were seen once. What was sequenced was PBMCs. Receptor source: a man aged 18 to 29 in good health and CMV-seronegative.

The chain uses TRBV10-2 and TRBJ2-7, with a weak D call TRBD2 (6 bases). The V gene's germline CDR1 is WSHSY and CDR2 SAAADI. The CDR3 consists of 12 residues. The V and J ends lost 4 bases and 3 bases respectively, with 7 bases between them. The CDR3 bases are TGCGCCAGCAGTGGCGGGGACTACGAGCAGTACTTC. Translation gives CASSGGDYEQYF.

This clone has just one count. This sequence joins TRBV14 and TRBJ1-2, with D perhaps TRBD1 (5 bases). V was shortened by 2 bases and J by 1 base, with 11 bases between the two germline ends. This CDR3 contains 15 residues. The germline gives CDR1 SGHDN, CDR2 FVKESK. DNA of the CDR3: TGTGCCAGCAGCCAACTCAGGGAAGATAACTATGGCTACACCTTC. Residues: CASSQLREDNYGYTF.

The V and J genes are TRBV11-2 and TRBJ1-1; no clear D gene. Between the trimmed V and J ends, which lost 5 bases and 7 bases, there was a span of 8 bases. Germline CDR1 is SGHAT and CDR2 is FQNNGV. The CDR3 is 11 amino acids. The CDR3 loop reads CASSMSGEAFF. The CDR3 DNA sequence: TGTGCCAGCAGCATGTCGGGTGAAGCTTTCTTT.

Worth noting for this clone: This sample includes further DNA sequences coding for the same CDR3. The V call is TRBV4-3, the J call TRBJ2-7, with 8 bases fitting TRBD1. The CDR3 spans 15 residues. Losses at the gene ends were 0 bases for V and 4 bases for J; bases not matched to a gene: 5. Per the germline V gene, CDR1 is LGHNA and CDR2 is YSLEER. CDR3: CASSQDGGQGYEQYF. As DNA, the CDR3 is TGCGCCAGCAGCCAAGATGGAGGACAGGGATACGAGCAGTACTTC.

This clone was seen a handful of times. The same CDR3 can be traced to other DNA sequences in this sample. The V call is TRBV7-2, the J call TRBJ1-1; 7 bases agree with TRBD1. The CDR3 length is 13 residues. Germline CDR1 SGHTA, CDR2 FQGNSA. The ends lost 4 bases at V and 7 bases at J; junction bases unmatched: 6. CDR3 nucleotide sequence: TGTGCCAGCAGCTCCAGGACAGGCGGTGAAGCTTTCTTT. The encoded protein is CASSSRTGGEAFF.

The gene calls are TRBV27 and TRBJ2-7; D remains unclear. The germline V and J ends were trimmed by 9 bases and 2 bases, with 11 bases remaining between them. Germline values: CDR1 MNHEY, CDR2 SMNVEV (reference sequence). The CDR3 spans 12 residues. The CDR3 nucleotides are TGTGCCAGTTTCCCGGCGGCCTACGAGCAGTACTTC. Amino acid sequence: CASFPAAYEQYF.

The CDR3 spells CASNRGRWEQYF. As DNA, the CDR3 is TGTGCCAGCAACAGGGGGCGCTGGGAGCAGTACTTC. The V call is TRBV14, the J call TRBJ2-7; TRBD1 matches 9 bases. The junction had 5 bases not matched to a gene; V was cut back by 7 bases and J by 7 bases. The germline V gene encodes CDR1 SGHDN and CDR2 FVKESK. The CDR3 spans 12 residues.

This sequence joins TRBV4-1 and TRBJ1-3; D is unresolved. Per the germline V gene, CDR1 is MGHRA and CDR2 is YSYEKL. CDR3 length: 13 amino acids. Trimming left V 3 bases short and J 9 bases short, with 12 bases between. CDR3 bases: TGCGCCAGCAGCCAGGACCCTGGAGGCACCATATATTTT. Translation gives CASSQDPGGTIYF.

The chain combines TRBV9 with TRBJ2-7; tentatively, D is TRBD1 (6 bases). This CDR3 region has 13 residues. V was pared by 0 bases and J by 6 bases, with 10 bases between. The V gene's germline CDR1 is SGDLS and CDR2 YYNGEE. CDR3 sequence (DNA): TGTGCCAGCAGCGTAGATGACAGGAGCGAGCAGTACTTC. As protein: CASSVDDRSEQYF.

The chain joins TRBV11-3 to TRBJ2-5, with 7 bases aligning to TRBD1. V lost 5 bases and J lost 5; bases outside the gene matches: 8. Germline V CDR1 and CDR2: SGHNT, YENEEA. CDR3 length equals 14 residues. The CDR3: CASSEQGSGETQYF. In nucleotides, the CDR3 is TGTGCCAGCAGCGAACAGGGGAGTGGGGAGACCCAGTACTTC.

This clone appeared a few times. This chain links TRBV18 with TRBJ1-4; D might be TRBD1 (5 bases). The CDR3 has 14 residues. Germline V gene data show CDR1 as KGHSH and CDR2 as LQKENI. The germline V and J ends were trimmed by 3 bases and 7 bases, with 12 bases remaining between them. The CDR3, as DNA: TGTGCCAGCTCACCCCGGGGGACGGTTGAAAAACTGTTTTTT. This sequence encodes CASSPRGTVEKLFF.

The J gene is TRBJ2-3, the V gene TRBV7-9; no definite D call. This CDR3 is 15 amino acids long. The V and J ends lost 5 bases and 3 bases respectively, with 15 bases between them. Germline CDR1 reads SEHNR; CDR2 reads FQNEAQ (reference sequence). In DNA form, the CDR3 reads TGTGCCAGCAGCCCCCGGGTAGCCGCGACAGATACGCAGTATTTT. This codes for CASSPRVAATDTQYF.

The CDR3 reads CASTLEGGSSYNEQFF. For the CDR3, the DNA is TGTGCCAGCACCCTAGAGGGCGGGAGCTCCTACAATGAGCAGTTCTTC. The chain employs TRBV7-2 and TRBJ2-1; TRBD2 aligns across 7 bases. This CDR3 is 16 amino acids long. Trimming took 7 bases from V and 0 from J; bases not matched to a gene: 9. CDR1 and CDR2 (germline): SGHTA, FQGNSA. Complete variable domain (other parts from reference TRBV7-2 and TRBJ2-1): GAGVSQSPSNKVTEKGKDVELRCDPISGHTALYWYRQSLGQGLEFLIYFQGNSAPDKSGLPSDRFSAERTGGSVSTLTIQRTQQEDSAVYLCASTLEGGSSYNEQFFGPGTRLTVL.

Only one count was recorded for this clone. CDR3 amino acids: CATSRGRTGITEAFF. Here the CDR3 DNA reads TGTGCCACCAGCAGAGGCAGGACAGGGATAACTGAAGCTTTCTTT. V gene TRBV15 combines with J gene TRBJ1-1; the match to TRBD1 covers 8 bases. The junction had 6 bases not matched to a gene; V was cut back by 1 base and J by 5 bases. The germline CDR1 and CDR2 sequences are LNHNV and YYDKDF (reference sequence). There are 15 residues in the CDR3.